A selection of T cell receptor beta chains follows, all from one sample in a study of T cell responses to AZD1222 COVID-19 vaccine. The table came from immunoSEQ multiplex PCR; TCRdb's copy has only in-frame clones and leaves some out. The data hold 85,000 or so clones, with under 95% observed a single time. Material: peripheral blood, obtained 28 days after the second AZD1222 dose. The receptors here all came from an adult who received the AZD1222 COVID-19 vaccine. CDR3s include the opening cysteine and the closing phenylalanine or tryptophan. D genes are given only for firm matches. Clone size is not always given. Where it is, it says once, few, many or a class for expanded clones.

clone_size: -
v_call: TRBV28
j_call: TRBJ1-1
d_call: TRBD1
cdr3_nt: TGTGCCAGCAGTTTACAGGGGGACCGGATGAACACTGAAGCTTTCTTT
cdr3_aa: CASSLQGDRMNTEAFF

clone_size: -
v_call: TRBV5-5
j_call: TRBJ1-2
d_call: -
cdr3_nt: TGTGCCAGCAGCTTGGGGGGCCAATCAACCTTCTATGGCTACACCTTC
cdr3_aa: CASSLGGQSTFYGYTF

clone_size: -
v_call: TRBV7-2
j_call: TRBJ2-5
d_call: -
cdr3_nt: TGTGCCAGCAGCTGGACCCCAGGGACCGAGACCCAGTACTTC
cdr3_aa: CASSWTPGTETQYF

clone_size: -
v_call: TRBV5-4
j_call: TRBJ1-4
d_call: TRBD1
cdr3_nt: TGTGCCAGCAGCTTGGTCAGGGGGCAGGGTGAAAAACTGTTTTTT
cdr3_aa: CASSLVRGQGEKLFF

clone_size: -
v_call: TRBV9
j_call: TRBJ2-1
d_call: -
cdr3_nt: TGTGCCAGCAGCGTAGAGAGGGGCCAGCAGTTCTTC
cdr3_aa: CASSVERGQQFF

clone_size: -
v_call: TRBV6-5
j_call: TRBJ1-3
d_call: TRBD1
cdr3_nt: TGTGCCAGCAGAGAGGACAGGGGTTCGGGAAACACCATATATTTT
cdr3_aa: CASREDRGSGNTIYF

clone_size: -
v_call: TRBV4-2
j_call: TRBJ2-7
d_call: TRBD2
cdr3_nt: TGTGCCAGCAGCCAAGATAGCGGGAGGGAGCAGTACTTC
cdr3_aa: CASSQDSGREQYF

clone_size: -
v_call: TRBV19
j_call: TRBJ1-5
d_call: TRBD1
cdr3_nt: TGTGCCAGTAGTTCGGACAGGGGGCGAGTAGTCAGTCAGCCCCAGCATTTT
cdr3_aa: CASSSDRGRVVSQPQHF

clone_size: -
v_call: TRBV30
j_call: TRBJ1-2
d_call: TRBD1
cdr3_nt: TGTGCCTGGAAACGGGACAGGGCGGACTATGGCTACACCTTC
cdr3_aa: CAWKRDRADYGYTF

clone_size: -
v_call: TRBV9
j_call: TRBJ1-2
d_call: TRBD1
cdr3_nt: TGTGCCAGCAGTCGGGACAGCCTAGGCCCAAACTATGGCTACACCTTC
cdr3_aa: CASSRDSLGPNYGYTF

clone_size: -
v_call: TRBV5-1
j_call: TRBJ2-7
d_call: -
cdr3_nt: TGCGCCAGCAGCCGGACCCGGTACGAGCAGTACTTC
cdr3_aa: CASSRTRYEQYF

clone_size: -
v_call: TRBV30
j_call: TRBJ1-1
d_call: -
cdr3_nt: TGTGCCTGGGAGGGGCCCCGGACTGAAGCTTTCTTT
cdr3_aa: CAWEGPRTEAFF

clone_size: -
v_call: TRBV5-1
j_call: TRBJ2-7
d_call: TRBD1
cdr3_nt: TGCGCCAGCAGCTTGTTAGGGGGACAGAACGAGCAGTACTTC
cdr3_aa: CASSLLGGQNEQYF

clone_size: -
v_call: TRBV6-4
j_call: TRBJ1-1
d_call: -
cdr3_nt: TGTGCCAGCAGTGCCCTCCCGGCCACTGAAGCTTTCTTT
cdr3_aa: CASSALPATEAFF

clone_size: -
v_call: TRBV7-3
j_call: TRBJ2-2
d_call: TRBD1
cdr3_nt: TGTGCCAGTCGACAGGGGAACGGGGAGCTGTTTTTT
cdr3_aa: CASRQGNGELFF

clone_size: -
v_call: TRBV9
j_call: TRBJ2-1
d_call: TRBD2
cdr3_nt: TGTGCCAGCAGCGTAGAAGGACTAGCGGGAACATACAATGAGCAGTTCTTC
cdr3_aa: CASSVEGLAGTYNEQFF

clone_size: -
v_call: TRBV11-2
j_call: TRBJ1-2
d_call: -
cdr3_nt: TGTGCCAGCACCTGGGGGCCACAGGGAGACTATGGCTACACCTTC
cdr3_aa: CASTWGPQGDYGYTF

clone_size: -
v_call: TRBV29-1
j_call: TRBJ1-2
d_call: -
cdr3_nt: TGCAGCGTTTCCACAGGGTACGGCTACACCTTC
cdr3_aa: CSVSTGYGYTF

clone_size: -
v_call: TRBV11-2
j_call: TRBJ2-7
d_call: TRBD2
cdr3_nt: TGTGCCAGCAGCTTAGCTAGCGGGAGCGTCTACGAGCAGTACTTC
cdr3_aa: CASSLASGSVYEQYF

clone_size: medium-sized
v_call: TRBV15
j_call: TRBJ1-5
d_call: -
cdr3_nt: TGTGCCACCAGCAGAGATATGGGGCATAGCAATCAGCCCCAGCATTTT
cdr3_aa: CATSRDMGHSNQPQHF

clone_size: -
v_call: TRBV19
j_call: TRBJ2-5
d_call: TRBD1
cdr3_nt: TGTGCCAGTACCTCGGGACAGCAAGAGACCCAGTACTTC
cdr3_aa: CASTSGQQETQYF

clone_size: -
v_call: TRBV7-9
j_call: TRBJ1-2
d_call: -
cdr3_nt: TGTGCCAGCATAGGTCGCCGGGGACGCTATGGCTACACCTTC
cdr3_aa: CASIGRRGRYGYTF

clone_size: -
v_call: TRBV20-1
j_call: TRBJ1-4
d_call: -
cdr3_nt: TGCAGTGCTAGAGGGAATGAAAAACTGTTTTTT
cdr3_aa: CSARGNEKLFF

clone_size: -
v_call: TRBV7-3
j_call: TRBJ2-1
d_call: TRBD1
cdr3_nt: TGTGCCAGCAGCCACCAAGACAGGGGAGGCACTGAGCAGTTCTTC
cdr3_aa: CASSHQDRGGTEQFF

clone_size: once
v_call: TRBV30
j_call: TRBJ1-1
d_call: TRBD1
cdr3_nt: TGTGCCTGGAGTGCCCCGGGACAGGGGAGGCTTGAAGCTTTCTTT
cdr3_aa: CAWSAPGQGRLEAFF

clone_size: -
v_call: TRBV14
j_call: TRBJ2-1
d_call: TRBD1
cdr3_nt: TGTGCCAGCAGCCCTCTAGGACAGGGGTACAGTGAGCAGTTCTTC
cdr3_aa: CASSPLGQGYSEQFF

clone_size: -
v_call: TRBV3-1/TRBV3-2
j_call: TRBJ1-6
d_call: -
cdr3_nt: TGTGCCAGCAGCCGCCTGACCGATTCACCCCTCCACTTT
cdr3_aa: CASSRLTDSPLHF

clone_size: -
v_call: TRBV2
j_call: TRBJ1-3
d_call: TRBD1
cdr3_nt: TGTGCCAGCAGTGGCCCAGGGGGCCCTGGAAACACCATATATTTT
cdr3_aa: CASSGPGGPGNTIYF

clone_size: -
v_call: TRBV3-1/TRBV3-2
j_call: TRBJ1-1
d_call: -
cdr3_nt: TGTGCCAGCAGCCAATGGTCAGCAACTTTCTTT
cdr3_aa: CASSQWSATFF

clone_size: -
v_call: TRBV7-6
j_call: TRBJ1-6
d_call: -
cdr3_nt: TGTGCCAGCAGCTTAGGGGGGGGGAGTGGATCACCCCTCCACTTT
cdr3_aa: CASSLGGGSGSPLHF

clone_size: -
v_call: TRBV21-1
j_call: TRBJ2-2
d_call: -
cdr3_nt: TGTGCCAGCAGTTCCCTGAAGACTAGCGGGGGGATTGTAATAGTCGGGGAGCTGTTTTTT
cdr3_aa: CASSSLKTSGGIVIVGELFF

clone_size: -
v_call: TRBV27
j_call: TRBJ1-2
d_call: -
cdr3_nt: TGTGCCAGCAGACCCTCCGGTAGAGCTAACTATGGCTACACCTTC
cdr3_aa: CASRPSGRANYGYTF

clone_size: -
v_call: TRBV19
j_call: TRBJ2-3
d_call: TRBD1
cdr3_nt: TGTGCCAGTAGTATAGGGACAGGGGACACAGATACGCAGTATTTT
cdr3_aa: CASSIGTGDTDTQYF

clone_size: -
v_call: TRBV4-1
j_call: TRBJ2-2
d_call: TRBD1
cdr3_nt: TGCGCCAGCAGCCAAGATTCCCAGGGGGCGACCGGGGAGCTGTTTTTT
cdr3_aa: CASSQDSQGATGELFF

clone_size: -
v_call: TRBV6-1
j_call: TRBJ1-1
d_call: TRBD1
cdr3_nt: TGTGCCAGCAGTGAAGGACAGGGAGGGACTGAAGCTTTCTTT
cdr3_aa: CASSEGQGGTEAFF

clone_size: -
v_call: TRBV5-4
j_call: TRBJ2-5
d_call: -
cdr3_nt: TGTGCCAGCGGATTGGTTCAAGAGACCCAGTACTTC
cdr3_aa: CASGLVQETQYF

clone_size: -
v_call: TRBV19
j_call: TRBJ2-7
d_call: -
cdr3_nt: TGTGCCAGTAGTATGTCTGGTTTGGAGCAGTACTTC
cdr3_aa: CASSMSGLEQYF

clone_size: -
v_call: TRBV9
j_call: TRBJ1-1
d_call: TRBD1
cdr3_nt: TGTGCCAGCAACAGGGGCACGAACACTGAAGCTTTCTTT
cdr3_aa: CASNRGTNTEAFF

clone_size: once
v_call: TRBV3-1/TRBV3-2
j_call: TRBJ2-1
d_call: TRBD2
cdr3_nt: TGTGCCAGCAGCCCCCAGGGCGGGAGCGTTTACAATGAGCAGTTCTTC
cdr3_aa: CASSPQGGSVYNEQFF

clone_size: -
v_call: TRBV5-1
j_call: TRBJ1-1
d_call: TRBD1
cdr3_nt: TGCGCCAGCCGACCTGGGACAGGGACGAACACTGAAGCTTTCTTT
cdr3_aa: CASRPGTGTNTEAFF